The 8 T cell receptor beta chains below come from one sample, sequenced in a study of blood T cell repertoires in COVID-19. Assay: immunoSEQ multiplex PCR; the TCRdb copy retains only in-frame clones and omits some. The top ten clones hold 2.5% to 3.5% of a sample with 55,000 to 65,000 clones, roughly 79% of them seen once. Sequenced input: peripheral blood. These receptors all come from a man in his fifties or sixties with acute or convalescent COVID-19.

This sequence joins TRBV19 and TRBJ2-1; D might be TRBD1 (5 bases). Trimming cost V 1 base and J 5 bases, with 9 bases left between them. The CDR3 has 14 amino acids. Germline loops: CDR1 LNHDA, CDR2 SQIVND (reference sequence). The CDR3 sequence: CASSIVKGNNEQFF. The CDR3 DNA reads TGTGCCAGTAGTATAGTCAAGGGGAACAATGAGCAGTTCTTC.

The chain uses TRBV5-5 and TRBJ2-7; tentative D call: TRBD1 (5 bases). CDR1 SGHKS and CDR2 YYEKEE come from the germline V gene (reference sequence). V was pared by 5 bases and J by 2 bases, with 11 bases between. The CDR3 totals 13 residues. CDR3 residues: CASRRGTAYEQYF. For the CDR3, the DNA is TGTGCCAGCAGAAGGGGAACGGCCTACGAGCAGTACTTC.

The chain joins TRBV5-1 to TRBJ1-1, with D possibly matching TRBD1 (5 bases). V was shortened by 1 base and J by 3 bases, with 16 bases between the two germline ends. CDR1 is SGHRS and CDR2 is YFSETQ in the germline V gene. There are 16 residues in the CDR3. CDR3 bases: TGCGCCAGCAGCTTGTATTCTGTTTGGGGCGACACTGAAGCTTTCTTT. It translates to CASSLYSVWGDTEAFF.

Here the CDR3 reads CASSSLLAASSYNEQFF. CDR3 in DNA: TGTGCCAGCAGCTCCTTGCTAGCGGCAAGCTCCTACAATGAGCAGTTCTTC. This rearrangement joins TRBV11-3 to TRBJ2-1; 7 positions agree with TRBD2. The CDR3 sequence is 17 residues long. Losses at the gene ends were 4 bases for V and 0 bases for J; bases not matched to a gene: 9. The germline CDR1 and CDR2 sequences are SGHNT and YENEEA. Full variable domain (missing parts from reference TRBV11-3 and TRBJ2-1): EAGVVQSPRYKIIEKKQPVAFWCNPISGHNTLYWYLQNLGQGPELLIRYENEEAVDDSQLPKDRFSAERLKGVDSTLKIQPAELGDSAVYLCASSSLLAASSYNEQFFGPGTRLTVL.

This clone was observed a single time. The rearrangement uses TRBV5-1 and TRBJ2-2, with 8 bases fitting TRBD1. This CDR3 has 13 residues. Germline V gene lookup returns CDR1 SGHRS and CDR2 YFSETQ. J lost 6 bases, V lost 4 bases, and 2 bases had no gene match. CDR3 DNA sequence: TGCGCCAGCAGCCCGACAGGGGCCGGGGAGCTGTTTTTT. Amino acid sequence: CASSPTGAGELFF.

The chain uses TRBV4-2 and TRBJ1-2; D uncertain. The CDR3 extends over 16 amino acids. V lost 0 bases to trimming and J lost 5 bases, with 16 bases between them. Germline V gene data show CDR1 as LGHNA and CDR2 as YNFKEQ. The CDR3 sequence is CASSQDLAGAIYGYTF. The CDR3 nucleotides read TGTGCCAGCAGCCAAGATTTGGCAGGCGCGATATATGGCTACACCTTC.

Only one count was recorded for this clone. The chain combines TRBV6-5 with TRBJ1-2; TRBD1 matches at 8 bases. J gave up 8 bases and V 5 bases, and 4 bases lay outside the gene matches. This CDR3 is 12 amino acids long. Germline values: CDR1 MNHEY, CDR2 SVGAGI. CDR3 sequence: CASSQSGGGYTF. The CDR3 nucleotides are TGTGCCAGCAGTCAGTCAGGGGGCGGCTACACCTTC.

The V and J genes are TRBV5-4 and TRBJ2-7; D possibly corresponds to TRBD1 (5 bases). V was clipped by 0 bases and J by 3 bases, with 13 bases between them. The CDR3 has 15 amino acids. Germline CDR1 and CDR2: SGHNT and YYREEE (reference sequence). Written as DNA, the CDR3 is TGTGCCAGCAGCTTGGGTCCCGGGCAGGGCTACGAGCAGTACTTC. As protein: CASSLGPGQGYEQYF.